Below are 7 T cell receptor beta chains sequenced from a single sample in a study of spatial heterogeneity in lung cancer. Study-level results: Tracking of tumor mutation counts was seen in expanded intratumoral alpha and beta TCR counts.

Their antigen targets remain unknown. Time point given: sample taken at primary tumor resection. TCRdb analysed the 5' RACE reads with MiXCR anew, one entry per CDR3 protein. Of approximately 7,100 distinct CDR3 sequences in the sample, over 9.5% are singletons; the top ten hold more than 20%. Sequenced here: lung tumor tissue, sampled at surgery. The receptors originated from a male donor with early-stage non-small cell lung cancer.

In its sample, this clonotype is medium-sized. Because this beta chain is a stray read in a library intended to capture alpha chains, its abundance should not be given much weight. V and J are TRBV7-3 and TRBJ2-1, with 7 bases matching TRBD1. With 5 bases clipped from V and 9 bases from J, the junction kept 7 bases outside the gene matches. Germline CDR1 SGHTA, CDR2 FQGTGA. This CDR3 contains 13 residues. Here the CDR3 DNA reads TGTGCCAGCAGCCTAGGACAGGCTGGTGAGCAGTTCTTC. Residues: CASSLGQAGEQFF.

This clonotype is medium-sized (0.01 to 0.1%). This beta chain is an unintended read in a library built for alpha chains; its size means little. This rearrangement joins TRBV7-2 to TRBJ2-5, with D perhaps given as TRBD1 or TRBD2 (7 bases each). Germline V CDR1 and CDR2: SGHTA, FQGNSA. The CDR3 totals 15 residues. V was pared by 5 bases and J by 4 bases, with 17 bases between. The CDR3 nucleotides are TGTGCCAGCAGCCCACGGGGAGGGGGCAGAGAGACCCAGTACTTC. Protein sequence: CASSPRGGGRETQYF.

Relative to its sample, this clonotype is medium-sized (0.01 to 0.1%). This beta chain lies outside the target of a library built for alpha chains; its clone size means little. The chain couples TRBV27 to TRBJ2-1; TRBD1 agrees at 10 bases. CDR1 and CDR2 (germline): MNHEY, SMNVEV (reference sequence). CDR3 length: 15 amino acids. V dropped 3 bases and J dropped 6; count of bases not matched to a gene: 5. The CDR3 nucleotides are TGTGCCAGCAGTTTGGGGGACAGGGGCTCCAATGAGCAGTTCTTC. Amino acids: CASSLGDRGSNEQFF.

This clonotype was counted ten times or more. As an off-target read in a library built for alpha chains, this beta chain has a frequency of little significance. The chain has TRBV29-1 and TRBJ1-2, with 11 bases lining up with TRBD1. Germline V gene data show CDR1 as SQVTM and CDR2 as ANQGSEA. V was pared by 7 bases and J by 7 bases, with 14 bases of the junction left unmatched. The CDR3 runs 15 residues. The CDR3 DNA follows: TGCAGCGCCGTTTCTGGAGGACAGGGGGCCGGTGGCTACACCTTC. It translates to CSAVSGGQGAGGYTF.

As regards this clonotype: This beta chain slipped into a library made for alpha chains as a stray read, so its size is not meaningful. The rearrangement uses TRBV4-3 and TRBJ2-6, with D possibly being TRBD1 (6 bases). CDR1 is LGHNA and CDR2 is YSLEER in the germline V gene. V lost 2 bases to trimming and J lost 4 bases, with 21 bases between them. The CDR3 has 19 amino acids. CDR3 loop: CASSQRPRNRVSGANVLTF. For the CDR3, the DNA is TGCGCCAGCAGCCAAAGGCCCCGAAACAGGGTATCCGGGGCCAACGTCCTGACTTTC.

This clonotype was found many times. This beta chain came through as a stray read in a library set up for alpha chains, and its size says little. The chain recombines TRBV28 with TRBJ2-1; 10 positions match TRBD2. This CDR3 comprises 19 residues. Germline V gene lookup returns CDR1 MDHEN and CDR2 SYDVKM. After removal of 3 bases from V and 8 bases from J, the junction contained 19 bases not matched to a gene. DNA for the CDR3: TGTGCCAGCAGTTTGACCCCTAGCGGGAGTAGCTTGGTTCTCGATGAGCAGTTCTTC. This codes for CASSLTPSGSSLVLDEQFF.

This clonotype has a count of ten or more. Little can be read into the size of this beta chain, an off-target read in a library designed for alpha chains. The chain combines TRBV13 with TRBJ2-7; 11 bases line up with TRBD2. From germline, CDR1 is PRHDT and CDR2 FYEKMQ (reference sequence). This CDR3 has 15 amino acids. The trim removed 5 bases at V and 0 bases at J, leaving 3 bases unmatched. Here the CDR3 DNA reads TGTGCCAGCAGCCAGGGACTAGCGGTCTCCTACGAGCAGTACTTC. It specifies CASSQGLAVSYEQYF.